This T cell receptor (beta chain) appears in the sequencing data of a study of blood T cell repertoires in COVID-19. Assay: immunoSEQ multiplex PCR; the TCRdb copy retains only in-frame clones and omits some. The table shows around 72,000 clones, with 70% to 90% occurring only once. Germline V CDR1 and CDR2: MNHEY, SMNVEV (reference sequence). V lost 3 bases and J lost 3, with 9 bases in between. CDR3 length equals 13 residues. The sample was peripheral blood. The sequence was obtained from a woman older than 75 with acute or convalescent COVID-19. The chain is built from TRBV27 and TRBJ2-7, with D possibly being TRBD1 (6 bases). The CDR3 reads CASSFMDSYEQYF. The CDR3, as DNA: TGTGCCAGCAGTTTCATGGACAGCTACGAGCAGTACTTC.